The following is a TCR beta chain sequence with its context. The target antigen is unknown. The sample belongs to a study of CD8 T cells in Susac syndrome. Broader study findings: The study conceded that its TCR sequencing and HLA analysis involved relatively few individuals.

Reverse transcription of 0.5 to 1 ug RNA was performed with random hexamers. Each CDR3 protein is one row after TCRdb ran MiXCR on the immunoSEQ multiplex PCR reads. Among around 180,000 distinct CDR3 sequences listed, 90% to 97% were seen once. There are 12 residues in the CDR3. CDR1 and CDR2 from the germline V gene are GTSNPN and SVGIG (reference sequence). Trimming removed 5 bases from V and 1 base from J, with 8 bases in between. It was treatment-naive patients with stable or active relapsing-remitting disease who made up the multiple sclerosis controls. Negative isolation yielded CD4+ and CD8+ T cells, and FACS enriched TEMRA cells.

The sequenced material came from CD4+ T cells from PBMCs. The sequence came from a human donor with multiple sclerosis. This rearrangement joins TRBV30 to TRBJ2-5, with D unresolved. CDR3 sequence reads: CAWSQFQETQYF. CDR3 coding DNA: TGTGCCTGGTCCCAGTTCCAAGAGACCCAGTACTTC.